This TCR beta chain appears in the sequencing data of a study of blood T cells in healthy people across ages (dated by TCRdb to the mid-2010s). Regarding the study in general: In model experiments, template switching captured roughly one uniquely barcoded TCR beta cDNA molecule for every two T cells. To track age-related changes in TCR beta repertoire diversity, the study relied on deep sequencing normalized with unique cDNA molecular identifiers. Four age groups were formed from the donors: young (average about 16 years), middle-aged (approximately 42), aged (about 62) and long-lived (around 80). To avoid experimental bias, donors of different ages were spread randomly across the sequencing lanes. For two donors (one aged 18 to 29 and one aged 80 or older), the study analyzed two additional independent replicas of 1 million unique cDNA reads from the same blood draw. Study-wide conclusions, independent of this receptor: Because profiling used bulk unsorted PBMCs, naive and antigen-experienced compartments could not be compared conclusively. Total diversity estimates from one million sequenced T cells were considered lower bounds and underestimates. Observed TCR beta diversity per million T cells fell roughly linearly with age, and a significant reduction was already apparent by age around 40. Because donor CMV infection status was unknown, age-related changes in expanded clonotypes were potentially confounded. The long-lived group showed more naive CD4+ T cells, fewer expanded clones and increased TCR diversity than the aged group, suggesting age selection. A strong correlation was found between observed TCR beta diversity and the percentage of naive T cells measured by flow cytometry.

Note on this clonotype: Its antigen remains undetermined. No qualities accompany the bases; no much larger clone lies one base away.

Based on the germline V gene, the CDR1 and CDR2 sequences are MDHEN and SYDVKM. V loses 6 bases of germline sequence and J loses 5 bases, and the interval between the two ends is 10 bases. From the cysteine through the phenylalanine, the CDR3 covers 12 amino acids. Kept here is only the CDR3 DNA, which spans 36 bases and is read in frame from base 1. Library preparation used 5' RACE. This sample was sequenced with an Illumina HiSeq 2500. A second PCR of roughly 7 to 11 cycles was performed with a sample-barcoded 5' primer and a J-beta primer mix. Each TCR beta cDNA molecule received a unique molecular identifier from a template-switch 5' adaptor carrying 12 random nucleotides. Each sample yielded at least 2.5 million CDR3-containing paired-end reads. First-strand cDNA was synthesized from all RNA with the Mint cDNA synthesis kit, primed by a TRBC-specific oligonucleotide. Following uracil-DNA glycosylase treatment, a first 18-cycle PCR with universal primers M1SS and BC2_uni_R was performed on all cDNA. The source study handled its data this way. For normalization, 1 million high-quality reads, each with a distinct molecular identifier, were randomly selected from each sample. Instead of being binned into consensus sequences, reads that shared molecular identifiers were thrown out. MiTCR, with a Q25 quality threshold and the strictest error-elimination algorithm, was used for CDR3 identification, clonotype clustering and error correction. A nonparametric unseen species model using Euler transformation provided a lower-bound estimate of total TCR beta diversity. Through fastp at Q25 and MiXCR, TCRdb rebuilt clones from the public reads, retaining in-frame beta chains. Rows merge per CDR3 protein into single entries with the most common DNA and genes. These V and J calls derive from TCRdb rather than the authors' analysis. The sample includes about 830,000 distinct CDR3 sequences, with approximately 65% observed a single time. The ten most abundant clones make up roughly a quarter of the sample.

The approximately 39 donors, aged about 6 to 90 years, were systemically healthy Caucasian individuals from Russia. About 9.8 milliliters of peripheral blood were drawn from each donor into EDTA-treated Vacutainer tubes. PBMCs were isolated by Ficoll-Paque density-gradient centrifugation, with at least 7 million obtained per sample. Trizol reagent was used to extract total RNA from PBMCs, with at least 5 micrograms per sample. For every donor, an aliquot of PBMCs went through flow cytometry to measure the percentages of naive CD45RAhigh/CD27high T cells. Sequencing was carried out using blood. The TCR was taken from a man younger than 45 in good health. The chain links TRBV28 with TRBJ2-5; the D gene cannot be named for sure. The CDR3 has the sequence CASRLLRETQYF. The sequenced DNA is TGTGCCAGCAGGTTACTGAGGGAGACCCAGTACTTC.